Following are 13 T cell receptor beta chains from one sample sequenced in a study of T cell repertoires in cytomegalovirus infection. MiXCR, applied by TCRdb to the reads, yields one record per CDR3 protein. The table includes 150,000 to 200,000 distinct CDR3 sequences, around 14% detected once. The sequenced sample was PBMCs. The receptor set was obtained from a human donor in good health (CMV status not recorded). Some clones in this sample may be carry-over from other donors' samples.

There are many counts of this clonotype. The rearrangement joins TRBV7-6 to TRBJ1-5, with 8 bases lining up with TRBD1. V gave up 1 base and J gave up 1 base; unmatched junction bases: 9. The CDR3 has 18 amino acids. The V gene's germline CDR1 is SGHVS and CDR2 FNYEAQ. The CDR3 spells CASSLGAGGGRSNQPQHF. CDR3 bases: TGTGCCAGCAGCTTAGGCGCAGGGGGCGGGAGGAGCAATCAGCCCCAGCATTTT.

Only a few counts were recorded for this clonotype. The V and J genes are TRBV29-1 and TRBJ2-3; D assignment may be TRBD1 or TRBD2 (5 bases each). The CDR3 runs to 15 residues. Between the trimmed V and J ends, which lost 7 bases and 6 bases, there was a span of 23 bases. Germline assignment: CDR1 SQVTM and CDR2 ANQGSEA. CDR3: CSAPSGFQGGDTQYF. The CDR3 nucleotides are TGCAGCGCCCCCTCTGGATTTCAGGGCGGGGATACGCAGTATTTT.

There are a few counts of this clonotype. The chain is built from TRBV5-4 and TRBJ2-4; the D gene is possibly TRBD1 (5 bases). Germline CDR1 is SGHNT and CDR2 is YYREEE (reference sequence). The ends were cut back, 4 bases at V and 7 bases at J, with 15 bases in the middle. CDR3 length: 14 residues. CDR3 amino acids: CASSAQSGFNIQYF. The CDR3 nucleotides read TGTGCCAGCAGCGCCCAGTCAGGGTTTAACATTCAGTACTTC.

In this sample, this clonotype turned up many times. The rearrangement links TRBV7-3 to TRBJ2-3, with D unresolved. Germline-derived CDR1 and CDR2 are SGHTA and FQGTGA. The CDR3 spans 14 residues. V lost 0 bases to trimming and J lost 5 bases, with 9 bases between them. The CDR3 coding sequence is TGTGCCAGCAGCTTAACGGGGTCCCGAGATACGCAGTATTTT. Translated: CASSLTGSRDTQYF.

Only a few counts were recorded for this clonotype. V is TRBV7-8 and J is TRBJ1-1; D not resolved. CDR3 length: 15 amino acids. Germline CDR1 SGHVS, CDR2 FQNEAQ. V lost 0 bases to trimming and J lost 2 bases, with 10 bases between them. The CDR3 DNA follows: TGTGCCAGCAGCTTAGCGGAACAGACCAACACTGAAGCTTTCTTT. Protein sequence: CASSLAEQTNTEAFF.

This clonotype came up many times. The CDR3 loop is CASSLLAEPQETQYF. CDR3 nucleotide sequence: TGTGCCAGCAGTTTACTGGCCGAGCCTCAAGAGACCCAGTACTTC. V is TRBV12-3 or TRBV12-4 and J is TRBJ2-5, with no clear D. CDR3 length: 15 amino acids. V was shortened by 2 bases and J by 2 bases, with 12 bases between the two germline ends.

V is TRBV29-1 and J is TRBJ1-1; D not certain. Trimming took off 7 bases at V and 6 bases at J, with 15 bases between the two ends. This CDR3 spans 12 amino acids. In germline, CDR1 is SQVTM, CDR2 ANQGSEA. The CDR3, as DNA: TGCAGCGCATCCGTAGGTAGGGCTGAAGCTTTCTTT. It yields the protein CSASVGRAEAFF.

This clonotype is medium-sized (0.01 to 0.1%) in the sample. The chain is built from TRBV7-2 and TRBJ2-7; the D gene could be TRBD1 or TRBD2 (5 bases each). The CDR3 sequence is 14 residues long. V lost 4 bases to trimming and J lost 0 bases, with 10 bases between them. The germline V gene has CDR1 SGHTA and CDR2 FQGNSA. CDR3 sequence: CASSSGRGSYEQYV. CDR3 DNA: TGTGCCAGCAGCTCGGGACGTGGCTCCTACGAGCAGTACGTC.

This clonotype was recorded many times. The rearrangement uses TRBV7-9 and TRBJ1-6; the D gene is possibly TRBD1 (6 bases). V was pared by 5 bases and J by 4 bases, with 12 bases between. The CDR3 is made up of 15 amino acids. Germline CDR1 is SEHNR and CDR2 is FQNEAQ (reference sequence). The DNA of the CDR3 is TGTGCCAGCAGCCCGGCGGGACAATATAATTCACCCCTCCACTTT. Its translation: CASSPAGQYNSPLHF.

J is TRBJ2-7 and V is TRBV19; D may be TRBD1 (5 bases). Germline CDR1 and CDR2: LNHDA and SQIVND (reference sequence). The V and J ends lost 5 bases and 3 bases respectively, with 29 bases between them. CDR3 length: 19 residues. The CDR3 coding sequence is TGTGCCAGTAGTCCGCTCTCTCAGGGAATGGGGAACTCCTACTACGAGCAGTACTTC. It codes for CASSPLSQGMGNSYYEQYF.

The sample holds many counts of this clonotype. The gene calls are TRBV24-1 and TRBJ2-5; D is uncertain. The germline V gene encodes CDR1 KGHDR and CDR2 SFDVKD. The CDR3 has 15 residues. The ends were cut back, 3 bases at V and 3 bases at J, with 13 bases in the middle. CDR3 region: CATSDPRRAKETQYF. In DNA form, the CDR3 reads TGTGCCACCAGTGATCCCCGACGGGCAAAAGAGACCCAGTACTTC.

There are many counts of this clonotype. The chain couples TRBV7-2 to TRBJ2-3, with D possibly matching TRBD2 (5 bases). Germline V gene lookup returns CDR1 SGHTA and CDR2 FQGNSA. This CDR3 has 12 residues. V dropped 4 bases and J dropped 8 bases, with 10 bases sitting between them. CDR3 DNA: TGTGCCAGCAGCTGGGAGACAAGTACGCAGTATTTT. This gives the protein CASSWETSTQYF. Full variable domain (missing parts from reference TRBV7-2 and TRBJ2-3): GAGVSQSPSNKVTEKGKDVELRCDPISGHTALYWYRQSLGQGLEFLIYFQGNSAPDKSGLPSDRFSAERTGGSVSTLTIQRTQQEDSAVYLCASSWETSTQYFGPGTRLTVL.

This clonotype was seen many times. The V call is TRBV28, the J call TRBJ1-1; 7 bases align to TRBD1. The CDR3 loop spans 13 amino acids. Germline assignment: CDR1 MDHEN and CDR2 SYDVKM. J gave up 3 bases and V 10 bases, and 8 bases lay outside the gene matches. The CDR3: CAITGQWDTEAFF. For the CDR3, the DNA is TGTGCCATTACGGGACAGTGGGACACTGAAGCTTTCTTT.